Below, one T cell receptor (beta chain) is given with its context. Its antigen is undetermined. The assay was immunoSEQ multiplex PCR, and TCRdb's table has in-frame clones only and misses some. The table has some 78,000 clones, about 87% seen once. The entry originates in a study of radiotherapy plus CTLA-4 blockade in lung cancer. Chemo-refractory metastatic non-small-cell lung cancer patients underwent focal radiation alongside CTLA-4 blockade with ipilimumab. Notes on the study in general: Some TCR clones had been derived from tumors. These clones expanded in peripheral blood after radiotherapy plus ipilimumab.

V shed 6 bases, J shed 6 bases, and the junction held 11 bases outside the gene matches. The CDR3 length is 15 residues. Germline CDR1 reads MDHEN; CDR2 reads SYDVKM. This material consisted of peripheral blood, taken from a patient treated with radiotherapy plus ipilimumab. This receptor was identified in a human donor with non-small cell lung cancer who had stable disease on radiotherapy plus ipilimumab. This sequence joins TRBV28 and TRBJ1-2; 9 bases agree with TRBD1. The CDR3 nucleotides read TGTGCCAGCAGCCTTATGCGGGGACAGGGAAATGGCTACACCTTC. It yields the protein CASSLMRGQGNGYTF.